The present TCR beta chain was sequenced within a study of identical twins. V gave up 3 bases and J gave up 3 bases, with 12 bases separating them. The CDR3 sequence is 13 residues long. CDR1 and CDR2 (germline): DFQATT, SNEGSKA (reference sequence). TCRdb reprocessed the 5' RACE reads via MiXCR and lists one record per CDR3 protein. The table records around 960,000 distinct CDR3 sequences, around an eighth of them present only once. This clonotype was observed a handful of times. The same sample was also used in a study of yellow fever vaccine responses in identical twins.

The specimen sequenced was PBMCs. The clonotype comes from a woman aged 18-29 years in good health. This chain uses TRBV20-1 with TRBJ2-7; unclear D gene. This chain's CDR3 is CSASDVSSYEQYV. DNA for the CDR3: TGCAGTGCTAGCGACGTGTCTAGCTACGAGCAGTACGTC.